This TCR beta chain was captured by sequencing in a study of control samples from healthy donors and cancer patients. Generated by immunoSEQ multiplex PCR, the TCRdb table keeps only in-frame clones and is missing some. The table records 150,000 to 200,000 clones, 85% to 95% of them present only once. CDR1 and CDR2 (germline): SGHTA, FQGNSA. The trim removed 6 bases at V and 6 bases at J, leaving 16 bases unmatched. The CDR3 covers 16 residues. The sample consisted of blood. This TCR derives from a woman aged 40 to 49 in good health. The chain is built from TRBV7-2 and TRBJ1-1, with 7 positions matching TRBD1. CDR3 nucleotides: TGTGCCAGCAGAGGGCTTCTTGGTCAGGGGGACTCTGAAGCTTTCTTT. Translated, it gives CASRGLLGQGDSEAFF.